This T cell receptor (beta chain) was captured by sequencing in a study of T cells in Graves' hyperthyroidism and ophthalmopathy. Background on the study: The initial diagnosis was the point when peripheral blood was collected, ahead of any treatment.

Many counts were recorded for this clonotype. There were TCR beta CDR3 regions amplified from RNA transcripts. HTBI primers were used for first-round RT-PCR of the TCR CDR3. TCRdb independently ran MiXCR on the multiplex PCR reads; one entry per CDR3 protein. The table records about 400,000 distinct CDR3 sequences, approximately 15% of them present only once. From germline, CDR1 is MNHEY and CDR2 SMNVEV (reference sequence). The CDR3 covers 17 residues. Trimming took off 8 bases at V and 8 bases at J, with 28 bases between the two ends. The sequence was collected from a woman aged 18-30 years with Graves' hyperthyroidism. The sample consisted of blood. The J gene is TRBJ2-1, the V gene TRBV27; the D gene could be TRBD1 or TRBD2 (6 bases each). The CDR3 loop is CASRARGDTPLPYEQFF. The CDR3 DNA reads as TGTGCCAGCCGTGCTCGCGGGGACACCCCTCTCCCCTATGAGCAGTTCTTC.